This TCR beta chain came from a study of blood T cell repertoires in COVID-19. With 0 bases removed from V and 2 bases from J, the gap between germline ends came to 8 bases. Germline CDR1 SGHRS, CDR2 YFSETQ. The CDR3 totals 14 residues. Per the study methods: Using reference gene primer amplification, nucleated cell counts were estimated. Data came from immunoSEQ multiplex PCR; TCRdb stores just in-frame clones and leaves some out. The V and J calls and the clone size are those of that table, but D and trimming were determined from the DNA. The sample carries approximately 300,000 clones, 92% recorded once. The table lists this clone with a count of one.

This clonotype was sampled from a woman aged 30 to 39 who had recovered from COVID-19. This rearrangement joins TRBV5-1 to TRBJ1-2, with D maybe TRBD1 (6 bases). Sequenced input: PBMCs or T cells enriched from blood (not recorded which). The CDR3 nucleotides read TGCGCCAGCAGCTTGGGCAGGGGAAACTATGGCTACACCTTC. This encodes CASSLGRGNYGYTF.